This TCR beta chain derives from a study of shared clonotypes between healthy human individuals (dated by TCRdb to 2019 to 2021). Some background on the complete study: A few men and a couple of women, aged 18 to 49 years, made up the cohort. To increase sequencing depth and limit assay-specific biases, TCR repertoire library preparation and sequencing were carried out by different laboratories using diverse techniques. Leukapheresis yielded between about 0.94 and 9.5 billion PBMCs per donor. For each donor, three plates each were used for CD4 naive and CD4 memory, two plates were used for CD8 naive, and one plate was used for CD8 memory. The study deeply sequenced blood TCR repertoires of about 5 healthy adults to estimate repertoire size and the extent of clonotype sharing between individuals.

TCR CDR3 regions were amplified from genomic DNA by multiplex PCR using the deep immunoSEQ assay. Extracted genomic DNA from each cell subset was distributed evenly across all wells of several immunoSEQ 96-well plates, and each plate was treated as a replicate. For sorted subsets, each replicate PCR was loaded with 200 ng genomic DNA, equivalent to 32,000 or so T cell genomes. The purified libraries were quantified using a Qubit 3.0 fluorometer, sized with a Bioanalyzer 2100, and then quantified again using the KAPA Library Quantification kit. Every immunoSEQ 96-well plate was sequenced on a separate single-read 150-cycle Illumina NextSeq 550 flow cell. Processing in the source paper ran as follows. The immunoSEQ output contained only junctional sequences without quality scores, so filtering could not match that applied to full-length reads. Sequences were annotated with PyIR, a Python wrapper for IgBLAST v1.9, using IMGT germline references to assign V/J genes and CDR3. Reads were filtered out if the reads had weak V/J assignments (E-value above 1e-6), no CDR3, stop codons, out-of-frame junctions, or ambiguous translated residues. V3J clonotypes were defined as sequences sharing an identical inferred V gene, J gene, and CDR3 amino acid sequence. Percentage overlap between repertoires was computed as shared unique clonotypes divided by the size of the smaller repertoire. Repertoire richness was assessed with RTK rarefaction, the Chao1 estimator, and Recon v2.1 estimates of unobserved clonotypes. Generation probabilities for all TCRbeta clonotypes obtained by the gDNA method from a few donors were computed using OLGA. Here the immuneACCESS table is served through TCRdb, limited to in-frame sequences with V and J called. Missing clones are a known gap in these copies; in checked studies unresolved V genes cover under half, and the rest lacks a known reason. From that table come the V and J calls and clone size; the DNA was used to work out D and trimming. The sample table lists tens of thousands of clones, roughly three fifths of them with a count of one. The top ten clones comprise about half of the sample.

The CDR3 measures 14 amino acids from cysteine to phenylalanine. The retained sequence is limited to the CDR3, 42 bases, with the frame set at the first base. The germline V gene encodes CDR1 MNHEY and CDR2 SVGAGI. Relative to germline, V is 5 bases shorter and J is 6 bases shorter, with 16 bases between their ends. The study at large found these results: About 5% of naive CD4, around 3.6% of naive CD8, roughly 2.5% of memory CD4, and less than 0.45% of memory CD8 clonotypes were shared across a few donors. Because the study included only a small number of donors, the genetic and exposure-history diversity represented was limited. Higher generation probabilities were observed for clonotypes shared by all four sorted-subset donors than for non-shared clonotypes. Even with the large sequencing depth, rarefaction of the sorted-subset datasets indicated that sequencing was incomplete. Estimated clonotype richness was generally larger for naive than for memory subsets. Based on pairwise subsampling, the degree of clonotype sharing among donors was expected to be affected by sequencing depth. Sampling was restricted to blood, and TCR repertoires in tissue are likely to differ from TCR repertoires in blood.

The donors were healthy, HIV-negative adults who had no recently reported acute infections or vaccinations. All donors were Caucasian adults living in Nashville, Tennessee, USA. CD8 memory samples were composed of magnetically selected CD45RO+ cells combined with CCR7-negative CD45RA+ effector memory (TemRA) cells. Blood was collected by leukapheresis, and PBMCs were isolated by Ficoll-Histopaque density gradient centrifugation and then cryopreserved in liquid nitrogen vapor phase. Purity and quantity of every magnetically sorted T cell population were checked by analytical flow cytometry. Each sorted fraction had its genomic DNA isolated and then quantified by UV absorbance on a Nanodrop 2000c. With regard to this clone: Its binding antigen is unknown. Base qualities are not provided; no much larger clone lies one nucleotide away.

This TCR was sampled from a man aged 25 to 40 in good health. The V and J segments used are TRBV6-5 and TRBJ1-1, with TRBD1 as a weak D call on 5 bases. Sample: memory CD8+ T cells sorted from blood. Explained via the paper, the cell subset or site label denotes: CD45RO+ cells pooled with CCR7-negative TemRA cells. Here the CDR3 is given as CASSELSRGSEAFF. The sequenced DNA: TGTGCCAGCAGTGAGCTTAGTAGGGGATCTGAAGCTTTCTTT.